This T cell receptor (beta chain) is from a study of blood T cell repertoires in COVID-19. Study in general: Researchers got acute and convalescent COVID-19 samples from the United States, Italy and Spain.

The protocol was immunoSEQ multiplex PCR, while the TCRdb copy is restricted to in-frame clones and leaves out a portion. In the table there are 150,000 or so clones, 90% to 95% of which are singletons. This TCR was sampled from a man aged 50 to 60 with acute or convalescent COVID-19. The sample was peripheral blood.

The CDR3 sequence: CASSERQLRGNTIYF. CDR3 DNA sequence: TGTGCCAGCAGTGAGCGGCAGCTCCGGGGAAACACCATATATTTT. The chain links TRBV2 to TRBJ1-3; D not certain. CDR1 is SNHLY, CDR2 FYNNEI, per germline. This CDR3 contains 15 residues. V shed 3 bases and J shed 4 bases, with 13 bases lying between them.